These 13 T cell receptor beta chains originate from one sample sequenced in a study of STAT3 mutations in large granular lymphocyte leukemia. Which antigens these TCRs recognize remains unknown. Here immunoSEQ multiplex PCR was the method, and the copy in TCRdb shows in-frame clones only, minus some. The sample shows under 20,000 clones, about 90% of them seen only once. General study findings and limits: Every T-cell large granular lymphocyte leukemia patient had at least one immunodominant TCR beta clonotype.

The sequenced sample consisted of peripheral blood mononuclear cells. The receptors shown here come from a woman aged 45-59 years with T-cell large granular lymphocyte leukemia. Some clones in this sample may be carry-over from other donors' samples.

The chain uses TRBV7-9 and TRBJ1-2; D remains unclear. The ends were cut back, 2 bases at V and 2 bases at J, with 9 bases in the middle. CDR1 and CDR2 (germline): SEHNR, FQNEAQ (reference sequence). This CDR3 has 14 residues. For the CDR3, the DNA is TGTGCCAGCAGCTTAACGGCCGTGAACTATGGCTACACCTTC. It yields the protein CASSLTAVNYGYTF.

The chain uses TRBV7-2 and TRBJ1-2; TRBD1 might be the D (6 bases). From germline, CDR1 is SGHTA and CDR2 FQGNSA. The CDR3 totals 13 residues. V was trimmed by 5 bases and J by 4 bases, leaving 11 bases between them. CDR3 nucleotide sequence: TGTGCCAGCAGCCTGGACAGTTCCTATGGCTACACCTTC. Its protein product is CASSLDSSYGYTF.

The V call is TRBV7-2, the J call TRBJ2-7; 8 bases are a match to TRBD2. This CDR3 has 15 residues. Germline assignment: CDR1 SGHTA and CDR2 FQGNSA. Losses at the gene ends were 0 bases for V and 2 bases for J; bases not matched to a gene: 3. In DNA form, the CDR3 reads TGTGCCAGCAGCTTAGCGACTAGCGTAGCCTACGAGCAGTACTTC. It translates to CASSLATSVAYEQYF.

The chain combines TRBV5-5 with TRBJ2-3; 10 nucleotides match TRBD2. The germline CDR1 and CDR2 sequences are SGHKS and YYEKEE (reference sequence). CDR3 length: 15 residues. Unmatched junction bases numbered 6, after V lost 2 bases and J lost 6 bases. The CDR3 DNA reads as TGTGCCAGCAGCTTACTAGCGGGGCGGTCGGATACGCAGTATTTT. Protein product: CASSLLAGRSDTQYF.

The chain combines TRBV28 with TRBJ1-2; tentatively, D is TRBD1 (5 bases). CDR1 is MDHEN and CDR2 is SYDVKM in the germline V gene. CDR3 size: 14 residues. V was shortened by 0 bases and J by 1 base, with 6 bases between the two germline ends. The CDR3 sequence: CASSLWGLNYGYTF. The DNA of the CDR3 is TGTGCCAGCAGTTTATGGGGGCTTAACTATGGCTACACCTTC.

This clone was seen a single time. V usage is TRBV5-1 and J usage is TRBJ1-2; perhaps TRBD1 as D (5 bases). The V and J ends lost 0 bases and 1 base respectively, with 13 bases between them. The CDR3 consists of 16 residues. The germline V gene has CDR1 SGHRS and CDR2 YFSETQ. Here the CDR3 reads CASSLGAGPLNYGYTF. CDR3 nucleotides: TGCGCCAGCAGCTTGGGTGCGGGACCCCTTAACTATGGCTACACCTTC.

The chain joins TRBV19 to TRBJ2-1, with a weak D call TRBD2 (5 bases). Germline V gene data show CDR1 as LNHDA and CDR2 as SQIVND (reference sequence). The V gene lost 1 base and the J gene lost 2 bases, with 12 bases spanning the gap. There are 16 residues in the CDR3. The CDR3 nucleotides are TGTGCCAGTAGTATAGGAGGGCGGGCGACCTACAATGAGCAGTTCTTC. Amino acids: CASSIGGRATYNEQFF.

The chain is built from TRBV30 and TRBJ1-1, with D perhaps matching TRBD1 (5 bases). The V gene's germline CDR1 is GTSNPN and CDR2 SVGIG (reference sequence). Trimming took off 3 bases at V and 1 base at J, with 9 bases between the two ends. The CDR3 consists of 13 residues. CDR3: CAWSKQGNTEAFF. The CDR3 bases are TGTGCCTGGAGCAAGCAGGGGAACACTGAAGCTTTCTTT.

V usage is TRBV5-1 and J usage is TRBJ2-5; possible D gene TRBD1, 6 bases. V lost 1 base and J 3 bases, leaving 16 bases between the germline ends. From germline, CDR1 is SGHRS and CDR2 YFSETQ. The length of the CDR3 is 16 residues. CDR3 coding DNA: TGCGCCAGCAGCTTGTCCCCCTCAGGGGTCGAAGAGACCCAGTACTTC. As protein: CASSLSPSGVEETQYF.

The V gene is TRBV14, the J gene TRBJ1-2; D gene unclear. CDR1 and CDR2 (germline): SGHDN, FVKESK. There are 12 residues in the CDR3. Between the trimmed V and J ends, which lost 0 bases and 7 bases, there was a span of 6 bases. DNA of the CDR3: TGTGCCAGCAGCCAAGACCGGGTTGGCTACACCTTC. The encoded protein is CASSQDRVGYTF. Together with reference TRBV14 and TRBJ1-2, the CDR3 gives the full variable domain: EAGVTQFPSHSVIEKGQTVTLRCDPISGHDNLYWYRRVMGKEIKFLLHFVKESKQDESGMPNNRFLAERTGGTYSTLKVQPAELEDSGVYFCASSQDRVGYTFGSGTRLTVV.

V usage is TRBV5-1 and J usage is TRBJ2-1; TRBD2 matches at 13 bases. The CDR3 covers 15 residues. V lost 2 bases to trimming and J lost 9 bases; unmatched junction nucleotides: 5. Germline V gives CDR1 SGHRS, CDR2 YFSETQ. The chain's CDR3 is CASSLRTSGSGEQFF. CDR3 bases: TGCGCCAGCAGCTTAAGGACTAGCGGGAGTGGTGAGCAGTTCTTC.

This chain links TRBV19 with TRBJ1-5; 7 bases agree with TRBD1. In germline, CDR1 is LNHDA, CDR2 SQIVND (reference sequence). The CDR3 has 15 amino acids. The trim removed 5 bases at V and 2 bases at J, leaving 6 bases unmatched. Written as DNA, the CDR3 is TGTGCCAGTAGTTTCAGACAGGGCGGCAATCAGCCCCAGCATTTT. Amino acid sequence: CASSFRQGGNQPQHF. Using reference TRBV19 and TRBJ1-5 for the parts outside the CDR3, the full variable domain is DGGITQSPKYLFRKEGQNVTLSCEQNLNHDAMYWYRQDPGQGLRLIYYSQIVNDFQKGDIAEGYSVSREKKESFPLTVTSAQKNPTAFYLCASSFRQGGNQPQHFGDGTRLSIL.

The V call is TRBV14, the J call TRBJ2-1; 8 positions agree with TRBD2. The germline gives CDR1 SGHDN, CDR2 FVKESK. The ends lost 3 bases at V and 9 bases at J; junction bases unmatched: 10. The CDR3 spans 15 residues. This chain's CDR3 is CASSQAGTRRVEQFF. In DNA, the CDR3 is TGTGCCAGCAGCCAGGCCGGGACTAGGAGGGTTGAGCAGTTCTTC.